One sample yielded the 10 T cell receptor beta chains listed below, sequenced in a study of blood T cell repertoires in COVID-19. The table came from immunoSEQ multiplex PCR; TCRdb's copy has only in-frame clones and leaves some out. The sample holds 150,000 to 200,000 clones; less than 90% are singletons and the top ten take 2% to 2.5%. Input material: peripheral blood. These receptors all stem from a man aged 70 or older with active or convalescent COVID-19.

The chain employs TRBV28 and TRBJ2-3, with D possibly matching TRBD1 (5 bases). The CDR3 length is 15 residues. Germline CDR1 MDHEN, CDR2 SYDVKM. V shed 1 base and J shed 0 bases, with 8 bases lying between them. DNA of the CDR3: TGTGCCAGCAGTTTATTGTGGGGCAGCACAGATACGCAGTATTTT. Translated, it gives CASSLLWGSTDTQYF.

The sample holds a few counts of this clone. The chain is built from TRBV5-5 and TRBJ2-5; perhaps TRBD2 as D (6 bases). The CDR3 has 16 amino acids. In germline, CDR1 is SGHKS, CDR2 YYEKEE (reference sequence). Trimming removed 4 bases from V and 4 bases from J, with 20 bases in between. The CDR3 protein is CASSIGPGGVSETQYF. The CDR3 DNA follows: TGTGCCAGCAGCATCGGACCCGGGGGAGTGTCAGAGACCCAGTACTTC.

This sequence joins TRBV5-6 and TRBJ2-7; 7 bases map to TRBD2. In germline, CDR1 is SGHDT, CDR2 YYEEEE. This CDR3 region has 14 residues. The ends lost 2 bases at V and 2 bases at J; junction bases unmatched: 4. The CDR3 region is CASSFWEGTYEQYF. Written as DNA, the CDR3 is TGTGCCAGCAGCTTTTGGGAGGGCACCTACGAGCAGTACTTC. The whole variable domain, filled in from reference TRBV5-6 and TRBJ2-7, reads DAGVTQSPTHLIKTRGQQVTLRCSPKSGHDTVSWYQQALGQGPQFIFQYYEEEERQRGNFPDRFSGHQFPNYSSELNVNALLLGDSALYLCASSFWEGTYEQYFGPGTRLTVT.

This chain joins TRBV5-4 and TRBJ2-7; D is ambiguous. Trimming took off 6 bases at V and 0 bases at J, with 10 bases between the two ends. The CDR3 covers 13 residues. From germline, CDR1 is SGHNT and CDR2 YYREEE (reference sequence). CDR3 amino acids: CASTHGSSYEQYF. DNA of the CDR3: TGTGCCAGCACTCACGGTTCCTCCTACGAGCAGTACTTC.

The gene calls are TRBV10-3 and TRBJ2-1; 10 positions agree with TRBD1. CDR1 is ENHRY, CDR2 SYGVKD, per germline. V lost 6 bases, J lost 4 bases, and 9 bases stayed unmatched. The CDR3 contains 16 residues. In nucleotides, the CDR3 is TGTGCCATCAGCCGAGCCGGGACAGGGGCTTACAATGAGCAGTTCTTC. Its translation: CAISRAGTGAYNEQFF.

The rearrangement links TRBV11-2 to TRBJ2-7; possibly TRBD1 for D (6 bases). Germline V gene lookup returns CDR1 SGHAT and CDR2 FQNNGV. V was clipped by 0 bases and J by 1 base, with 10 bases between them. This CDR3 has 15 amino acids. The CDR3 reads CASSLEQGPSYEQYF. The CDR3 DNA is TGTGCCAGCAGCTTAGAACAGGGACCGTCCTACGAGCAGTACTTC.

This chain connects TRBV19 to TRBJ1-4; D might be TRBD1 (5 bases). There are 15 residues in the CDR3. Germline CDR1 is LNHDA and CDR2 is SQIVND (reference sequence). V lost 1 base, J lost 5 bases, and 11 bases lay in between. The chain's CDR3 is CASSIGWGRNEKLFF. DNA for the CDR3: TGTGCCAGTAGTATAGGATGGGGCCGGAATGAAAAACTGTTTTTT.

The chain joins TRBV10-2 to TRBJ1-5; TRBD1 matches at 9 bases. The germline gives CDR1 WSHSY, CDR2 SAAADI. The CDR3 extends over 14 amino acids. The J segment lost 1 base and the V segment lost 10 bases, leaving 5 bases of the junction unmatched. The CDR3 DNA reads TGCGCCACCCGGGACAGGGTCAGCAATCAGCCCCAGCATTTT. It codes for CATRDRVSNQPQHF.

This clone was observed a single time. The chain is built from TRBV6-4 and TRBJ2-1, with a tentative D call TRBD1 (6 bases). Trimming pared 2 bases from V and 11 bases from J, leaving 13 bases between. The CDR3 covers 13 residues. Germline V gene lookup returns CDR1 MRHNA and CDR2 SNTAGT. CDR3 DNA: TGTGCCAGCAGTGACGGCCCTCAGGGGAAGCAGTTCTTC. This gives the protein CASSDGPQGKQFF.

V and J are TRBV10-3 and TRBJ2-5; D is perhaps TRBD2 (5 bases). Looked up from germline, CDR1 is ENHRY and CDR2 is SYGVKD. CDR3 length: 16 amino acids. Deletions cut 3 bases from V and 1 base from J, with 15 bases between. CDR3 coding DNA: TGTGCCATCAGTGATCCCCTTCGTAGCGCCCAAGAGACCCAGTACTTC. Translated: CAISDPLRSAQETQYF.